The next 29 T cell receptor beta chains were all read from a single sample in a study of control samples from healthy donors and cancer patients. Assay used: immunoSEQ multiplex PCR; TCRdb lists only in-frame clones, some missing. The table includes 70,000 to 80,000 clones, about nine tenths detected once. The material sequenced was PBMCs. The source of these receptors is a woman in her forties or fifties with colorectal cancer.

The CDR3 loop reads CASRQGTGELFF. The CDR3 nucleotides read TGCGCCAGCCGCCAGGGGACCGGGGAGCTGTTTTTT. This chain joins TRBV5-1 and TRBJ2-2; a possible D gene is TRBD1 (6 bases). V was pared by 7 bases and J by 5 bases, with 9 bases between. Germline CDR1 and CDR2: SGHRS and YFSETQ. The CDR3 extends over 12 amino acids.

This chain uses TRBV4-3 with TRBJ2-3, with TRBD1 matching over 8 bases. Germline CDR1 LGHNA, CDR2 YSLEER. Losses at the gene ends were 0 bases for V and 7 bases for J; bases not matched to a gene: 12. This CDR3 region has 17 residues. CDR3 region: CASSQDRRTGQINTQYF. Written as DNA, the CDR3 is TGCGCCAGCAGCCAAGATCGGAGGACAGGGCAAATTAATACGCAGTATTTT.

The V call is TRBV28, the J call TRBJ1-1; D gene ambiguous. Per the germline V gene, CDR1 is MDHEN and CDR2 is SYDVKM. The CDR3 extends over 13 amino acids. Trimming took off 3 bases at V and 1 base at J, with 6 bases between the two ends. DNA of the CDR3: TGTGCCAGCAGTTTCCGGGGGAACACTGAAGCTTTCTTT. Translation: CASSFRGNTEAFF.

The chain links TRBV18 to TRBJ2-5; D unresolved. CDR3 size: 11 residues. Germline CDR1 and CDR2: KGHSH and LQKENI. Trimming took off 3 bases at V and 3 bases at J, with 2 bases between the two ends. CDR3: CASSPEETQYF. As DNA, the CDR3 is TGTGCCAGCTCACCCGAAGAGACCCAGTACTTC.

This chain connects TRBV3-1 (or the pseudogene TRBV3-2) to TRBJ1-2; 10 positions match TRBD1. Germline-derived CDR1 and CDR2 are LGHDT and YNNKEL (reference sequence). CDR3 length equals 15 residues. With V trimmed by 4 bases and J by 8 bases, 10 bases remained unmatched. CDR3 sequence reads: CASSLGRQGAGGYTF. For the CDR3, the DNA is TGTGCCAGCAGCCTCGGGAGACAGGGGGCTGGGGGCTACACCTTC.

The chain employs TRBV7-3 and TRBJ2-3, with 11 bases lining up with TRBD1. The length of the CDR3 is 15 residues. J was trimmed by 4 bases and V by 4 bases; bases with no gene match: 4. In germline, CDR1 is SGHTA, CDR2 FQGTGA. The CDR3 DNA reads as TGTGCCAGCAGCTCACCGGGACAGGGGGCAGATACGCAGTATTTT. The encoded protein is CASSSPGQGADTQYF.

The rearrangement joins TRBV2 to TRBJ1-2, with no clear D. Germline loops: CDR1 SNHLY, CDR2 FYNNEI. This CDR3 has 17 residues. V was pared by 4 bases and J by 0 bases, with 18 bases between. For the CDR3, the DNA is TGTGCCAGCAGTGGGGTTGGACTGAAAGAAGCTAACTATGGCTACACCTTC. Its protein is CASSGVGLKEANYGYTF.

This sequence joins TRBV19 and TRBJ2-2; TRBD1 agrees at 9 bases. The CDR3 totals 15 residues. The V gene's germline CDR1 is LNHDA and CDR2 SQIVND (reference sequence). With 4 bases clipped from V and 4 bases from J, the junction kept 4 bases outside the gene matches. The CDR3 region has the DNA TGTGCCAGTAGTAACGGACAGGGGAGCACCGGGGAGCTGTTTTTT. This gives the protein CASSNGQGSTGELFF.

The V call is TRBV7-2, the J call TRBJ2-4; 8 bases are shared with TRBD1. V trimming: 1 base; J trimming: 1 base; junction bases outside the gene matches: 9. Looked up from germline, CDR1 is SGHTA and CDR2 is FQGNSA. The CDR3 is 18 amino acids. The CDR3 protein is CASSLGQGAGWAKNIQYF. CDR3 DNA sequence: TGTGCCAGCAGCTTAGGGCAGGGGGCTGGGTGGGCCAAAAACATTCAGTACTTC.

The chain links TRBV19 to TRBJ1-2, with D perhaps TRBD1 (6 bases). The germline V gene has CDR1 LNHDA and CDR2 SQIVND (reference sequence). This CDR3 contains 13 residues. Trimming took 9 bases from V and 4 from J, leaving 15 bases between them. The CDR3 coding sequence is TGTGCCAGCGCCAGGGGCAGAGGCTATGGCTACACCTTC. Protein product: CASARGRGYGYTF.

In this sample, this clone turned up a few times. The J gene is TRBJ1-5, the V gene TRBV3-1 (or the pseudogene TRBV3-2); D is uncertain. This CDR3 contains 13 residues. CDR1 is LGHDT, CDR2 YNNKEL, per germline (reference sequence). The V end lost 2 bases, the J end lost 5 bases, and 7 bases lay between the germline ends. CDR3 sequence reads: CASSQQLDQPQHF. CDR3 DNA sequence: TGTGCCAGCAGCCAACAACTAGATCAGCCCCAGCATTTT.

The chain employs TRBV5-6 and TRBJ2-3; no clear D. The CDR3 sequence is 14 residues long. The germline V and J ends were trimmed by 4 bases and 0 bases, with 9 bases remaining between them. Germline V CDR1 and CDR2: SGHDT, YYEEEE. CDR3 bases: TGTGCCAGCAGCCCGGACGGAAGCACAGATACGCAGTATTTT. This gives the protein CASSPDGSTDTQYF.

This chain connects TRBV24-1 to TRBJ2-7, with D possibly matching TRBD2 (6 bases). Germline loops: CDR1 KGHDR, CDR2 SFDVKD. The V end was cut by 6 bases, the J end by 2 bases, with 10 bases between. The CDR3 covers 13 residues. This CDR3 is CATSMRTTYEQYV. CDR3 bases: TGTGCCACCAGTATGAGGACTACCTACGAGCAGTACGTC.

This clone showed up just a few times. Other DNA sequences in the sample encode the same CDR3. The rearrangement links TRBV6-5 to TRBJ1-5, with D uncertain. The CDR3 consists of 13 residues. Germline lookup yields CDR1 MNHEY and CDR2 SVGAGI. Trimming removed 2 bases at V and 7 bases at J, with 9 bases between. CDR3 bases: TGTGCCAGCAGTTACAGGGTCGGGCAGCCCCAGCATTTT. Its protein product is CASSYRVGQPQHF.

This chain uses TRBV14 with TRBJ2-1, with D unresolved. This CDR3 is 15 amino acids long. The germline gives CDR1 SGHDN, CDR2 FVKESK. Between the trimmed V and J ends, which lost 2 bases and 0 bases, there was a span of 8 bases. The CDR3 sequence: CASSQYPYSYNEQFF. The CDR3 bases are TGTGCCAGCAGCCAATACCCGTACTCCTACAATGAGCAGTTCTTC.

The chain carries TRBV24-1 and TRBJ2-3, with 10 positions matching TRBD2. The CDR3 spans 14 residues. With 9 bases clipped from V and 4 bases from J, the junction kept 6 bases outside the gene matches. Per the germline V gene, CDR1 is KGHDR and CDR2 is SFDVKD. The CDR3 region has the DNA TGTGCCACCGGTATTAGCGGGGGGCCAGATACGCAGTATTTT. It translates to CATGISGGPDTQYF.

The CDR3 loop is CASSVPGRPEAFF. In DNA, the CDR3 is TGTGCCAGCAGCGTACCCGGGAGACCTGAAGCTTTCTTT. This chain uses TRBV27 with TRBJ1-1; D is ambiguous. Germline V CDR1 and CDR2: MNHEY, SMNVEV (reference sequence). The ends were cut back, 6 bases at V and 6 bases at J, with 14 bases in the middle. The CDR3 is 13 residues long.

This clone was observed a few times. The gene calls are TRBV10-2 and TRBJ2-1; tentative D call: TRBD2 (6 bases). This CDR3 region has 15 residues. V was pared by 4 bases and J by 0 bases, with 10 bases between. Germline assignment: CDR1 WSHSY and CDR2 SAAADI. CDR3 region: CASSVAGLSYNEQFF. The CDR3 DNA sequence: TGCGCCAGCAGTGTCGCGGGGCTCTCCTACAATGAGCAGTTCTTC.

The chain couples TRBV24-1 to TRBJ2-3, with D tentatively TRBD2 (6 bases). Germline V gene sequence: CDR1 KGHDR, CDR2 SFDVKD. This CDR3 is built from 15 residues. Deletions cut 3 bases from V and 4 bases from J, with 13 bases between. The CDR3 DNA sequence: TGTGCCACCAGTGATCCCGGGACTGTCCCAGATACGCAGTATTTT. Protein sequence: CATSDPGTVPDTQYF.

The CDR3 sequence is CASSPVSGGTDTQYF. The CDR3 DNA reads TGTGCCAGTAGCCCAGTCAGCGGGGGCACAGATACGCAGTATTTT. The rearrangement uses TRBV19 and TRBJ2-3, with 7 bases lining up with TRBD2. CDR1 is LNHDA and CDR2 is SQIVND in the germline V gene (reference sequence). The CDR3 consists of 15 residues. Trimming at V came to 6 bases and at J to 1 base, leaving 7 bases not matched to a gene.

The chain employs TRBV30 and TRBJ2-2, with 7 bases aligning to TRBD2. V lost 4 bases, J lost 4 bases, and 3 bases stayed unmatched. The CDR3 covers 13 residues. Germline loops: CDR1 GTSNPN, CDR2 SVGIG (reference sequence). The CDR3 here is CAWISGGTGELFF. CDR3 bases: TGTGCCTGGATCTCGGGAGGCACCGGGGAGCTGTTTTTT.

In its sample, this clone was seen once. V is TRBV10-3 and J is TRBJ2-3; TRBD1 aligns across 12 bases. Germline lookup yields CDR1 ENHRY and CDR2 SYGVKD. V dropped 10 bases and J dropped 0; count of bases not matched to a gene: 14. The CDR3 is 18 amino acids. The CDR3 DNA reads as TGTGCCACCAATAGGGGGGGGACAGGGGGCACTAGCACAGATACGCAGTATTTT. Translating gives CATNRGGTGGTSTDTQYF.

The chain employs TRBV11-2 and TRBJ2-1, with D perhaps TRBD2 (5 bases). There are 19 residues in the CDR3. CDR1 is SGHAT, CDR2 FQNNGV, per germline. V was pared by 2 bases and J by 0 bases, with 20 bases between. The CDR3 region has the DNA TGTGCCAGCAGCTTACGGCAGAGAGAGGGCCCAAGCTCCTACAATGAGCAGTTCTTC. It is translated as CASSLRQREGPSSYNEQFF.

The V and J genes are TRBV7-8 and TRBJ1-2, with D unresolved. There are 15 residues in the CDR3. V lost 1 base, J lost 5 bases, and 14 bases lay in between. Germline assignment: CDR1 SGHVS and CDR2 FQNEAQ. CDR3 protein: CASSLEAFPKYGYTF. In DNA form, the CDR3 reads TGTGCCAGCAGCTTAGAAGCCTTCCCCAAGTATGGCTACACCTTC.

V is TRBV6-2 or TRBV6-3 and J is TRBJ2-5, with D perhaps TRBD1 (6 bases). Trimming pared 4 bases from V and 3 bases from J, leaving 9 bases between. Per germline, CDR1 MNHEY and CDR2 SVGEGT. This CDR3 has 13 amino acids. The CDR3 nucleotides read TGTGCCAGCAGTTTCCCAGGGGAAGAGACCCAGTACTTC. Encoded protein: CASSFPGEETQYF.

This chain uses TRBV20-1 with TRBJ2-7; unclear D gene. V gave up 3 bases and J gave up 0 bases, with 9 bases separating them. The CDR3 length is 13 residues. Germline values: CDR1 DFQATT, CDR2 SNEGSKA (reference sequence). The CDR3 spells CSASSLSSYEQYV. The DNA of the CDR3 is TGCAGTGCTAGTTCGCTGAGCTCCTACGAGCAGTACGTC.

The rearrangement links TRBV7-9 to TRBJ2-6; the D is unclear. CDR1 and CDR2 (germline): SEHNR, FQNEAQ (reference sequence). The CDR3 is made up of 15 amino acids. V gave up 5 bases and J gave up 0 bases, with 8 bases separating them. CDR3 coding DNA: TGTGCCAGCAGCGACCGTAGCTCTGGGGCCAACGTCCTGACTTTC. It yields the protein CASSDRSSGANVLTF.

The CDR3 spells CASSVPTGPASSYNEQFF. The CDR3 nucleotides are TGTGCCAGCAGCGTACCGACAGGGCCGGCTAGCTCCTACAATGAGCAGTTCTTC. The rearrangement joins TRBV9 to TRBJ2-1; 7 nucleotides agree with TRBD1. CDR3 length equals 18 residues. V gave up 1 base and J gave up 0 bases; unmatched junction bases: 10. Germline loops: CDR1 SGDLS, CDR2 YYNGEE.

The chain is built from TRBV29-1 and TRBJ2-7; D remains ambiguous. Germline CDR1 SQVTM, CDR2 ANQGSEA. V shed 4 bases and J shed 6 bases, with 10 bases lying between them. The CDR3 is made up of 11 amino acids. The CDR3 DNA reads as TGCAGCGTTGTGAAGGGTGGCGAGCAGTACGTC. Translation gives CSVVKGGEQYV.